The rows below give T cell receptor beta chains drawn from one sample of a study of blood T cell repertoires in COVID-19. Using immunoSEQ multiplex PCR, the repertoire was profiled, and TCRdb retains in-frame clones only, with some absent. The sample has roughly 280,000 clones; around 84% are singletons. The sequenced material came from peripheral blood. These receptors originate from a man aged 60-69 years with acute or convalescent COVID-19. CDR3s include the opening cysteine and the closing phenylalanine or tryptophan. A D gene is named only where the DNA matches it firmly. Only some rows state a clone size, as once, few, many or a class for expanded clones.

v_gene,d_gene,abundance,j_gene,CDR3nt,CDR3aa
TRBV10-3,TRBD1,-,TRBJ1-1,TGTGCCATCAGTGAGTCGACGGGACAGGGGGGAGAGGCTTTCTTT,CAISESTGQGGEAFF
TRBV11-2,TRBD1,-,TRBJ2-7,TGTGCCAGCAGCTTAGTGTGGGGACAGCGATTTTCCTACGAGCAGTACTTC,CASSLVWGQRFSYEQYF
TRBV28,TRBD1,-,TRBJ1-2,TGTGCCAGCAGTTCTGGACAGGGCTATGGCTACACCTTC,CASSSGQGYGYTF
TRBV7-2,TRBD2,-,TRBJ2-3,TGTGCCAGCACCCCCCGGCGGGGGGTGGAAACAGATACGCAGTATTTT,CASTPRRGVETDTQYF
TRBV30,-,-,TRBJ1-5,TGTGCCTGTACAGGGCTAGGAACGGTGGGCAATCAGCCCCAGCATTTT,CACTGLGTVGNQPQHF
TRBV21-1,-,-,TRBJ2-7,TGTGCCAGCAGCAGTAAGCGGGGGCCCTACGAGCAGTACTTC,CASSSKRGPYEQYF
TRBV4-2,-,few,TRBJ2-5,TGTGCCAGCAGCCAAGCACGGGGTTTTGAAGAGACCCAGTACTTC,CASSQARGFEETQYF
TRBV6-5,-,-,TRBJ2-3,TGTGCCAGCAGGATGACTGGATTCACAGATACGCAGTATTTT,CASRMTGFTDTQYF
TRBV4-1,TRBD1,-,TRBJ1-2,TGCGCCAGCAGCCTTCCGACAGGGAGGTTAAGCTATGGCTACACCTTC,CASSLPTGRLSYGYTF
TRBV29-1,-,-,TRBJ2-3,TGCAGCGTTGATTCGAGGCGGGCAACTAGCACAGATACGCAGTATTTT,CSVDSRRATSTDTQYF
TRBV4-1,TRBD2,-,TRBJ2-7,TGCGCCAGCAGCCTCAGCGGGGGGAGCTCCTACGAGCAGTACTTC,CASSLSGGSSYEQYF
TRBV6-5,-,once,TRBJ1-2,TGTGCCAGCAGTTACGCGGGGGATGGCTACACCTTC,CASSYAGDGYTF
TRBV2,-,-,TRBJ2-7,TGTGCCAGCATTAGGCAGGCCCTGGGCTCCTACGAGCAGTACTTC,CASIRQALGSYEQYF
TRBV5-1,-,-,TRBJ2-7,TGCGCCAGCAGCTTGGAACTGACAGCCTACGAGCAGTACTTC,CASSLELTAYEQYF
TRBV12-5,-,-,TRBJ2-3,TGTGCTAGTGGTCACACCCCCCCGACTACACATCCTTCTATTTTT,CASGHTPPTTHPSIF
TRBV28,-,-,TRBJ2-7,TGTGCCAGCAGTTTCCAACGGTCCGCCTACGAGCAGTACTTC,CASSFQRSAYEQYF
TRBV25-1,-,-,TRBJ2-5,TGTGCCAGCAGTCCCAGTCCGGGGGATCAAGAGACCCAGTACTTC,CASSPSPGDQETQYF
TRBV6-2/TRBV6-3,TRBD2,-,TRBJ2-3,TGTGCCAGCAGCCCCGGACTAGCGGGATCACCTAGCACAGATACGCAGTATTTT,CASSPGLAGSPSTDTQYF
TRBV28,TRBD1,-,TRBJ1-1,TGTGCCAGCAGTTCCCAGGGGGCAGGGGATAGGGAAGCTTTCTTT,CASSSQGAGDREAFF
TRBV11-3,TRBD2,few,TRBJ2-5,TGTGCCAGCAGCTTGGGGACTAGCGGGAGGTACCAAGAGACCCAGTACTTC,CASSLGTSGRYQETQYF
TRBV10-3,TRBD1,-,TRBJ2-3,TGTGCCATCTCTGGGAGAGACAGGGTCGGAGATACGCAGTATTTT,CAISGRDRVGDTQYF
TRBV3-1/TRBV3-2,-,-,TRBJ2-7,TGTGCCAGCAGCCAAGATAATGGTCGGGAGCAGTACTTC,CASSQDNGREQYF
TRBV5-1,TRBD1,once,TRBJ2-5,TGCGCCAGCAGCGGAGGGACAGGGGGGTACCAAGAGACCCAGTACTTC,CASSGGTGGYQETQYF